What follows is one T cell receptor beta chain and its context. The data belong to a study of T cells in Graves' hyperthyroidism and ophthalmopathy. With 4 bases removed from V and 4 bases from J, the gap between germline ends came to 13 bases. The CDR3 sequence is 14 residues long. The germline V gene has CDR1 MGHRA and CDR2 YSYEKL. Amplification yielded TCR beta CDR3 regions, with RNA transcripts as the source. RT-PCR in the first round (using the HTBI primer set) targeted the TCR CDR3. TCRdb itself ran the multiplex PCR reads through MiXCR, one entry per CDR3 protein. This sample yields hundreds of thousands of distinct CDR3 sequences, of which approximately 15% are seen a single time; around 14% belongs to the top ten.

The sample comprised blood. The chain employs TRBV4-1 and TRBJ1-2; D ambiguous. This sequence originates from a man younger than 30 with Graves' ophthalmopathy. The CDR3 spells CASSPPASSYGYTF. CDR3 coding DNA: TGCGCCAGCAGCCCCCCGGCAAGCTCCTATGGCTACACCTTC.